The 7 T cell receptor beta chains listed next were all sequenced from one sample in a study of human T cells and chemical hapten exposure. TCRdb re-called the 5' RACE reads with MiXCR, one entry per CDR3 protein. This table holds approximately 110,000 distinct CDR3 sequences, 15% to 20% found once. Whole blood that had not been fractionated was the source of extracted total RNA. These receptor sequences come from a human donor in good health.

CDR3: CATRQVRRTEAFF. CDR3 nucleotides: TGTGCCACCAGACAGGTTAGGAGAACTGAAGCTTTCTTT. This chain uses TRBV24-1 with TRBJ1-1; a weak D match, TRBD1 (5 bases). Germline V gene sequence: CDR1 KGHDR, CDR2 SFDVKD. The CDR3 runs 13 residues. V was trimmed by 7 bases and J by 5 bases, leaving 13 bases between them.

This clonotype was counted between two and nine times. This chain's CDR3 is CASSPRTTGNTIYF. The CDR3 coding sequence is TGTGCCAGCAGTCCGAGAACCACTGGAAACACCATATATTTT. This chain uses TRBV7-2 with TRBJ1-3; D is uncertain. The ends were cut back, 6 bases at V and 2 bases at J, with 11 bases in the middle. This CDR3 comprises 14 residues. Germline V CDR1 and CDR2: SGHTA, FQGNSA.

The rearrangement joins TRBV27 to TRBJ2-6, with D possibly called TRBD1 or TRBD2 (5 bases each). Trimming cost V 2 bases and J 0 bases, with 14 bases left between them. There are 18 residues in the CDR3. Germline assignment: CDR1 MNHEY and CDR2 SMNVEV (reference sequence). The CDR3 bases are TGTGCCAGCAGTTTAAGTTGGGGACGGCTCTCTGGGGCCAACGTCCTGACTTTC. Amino acids: CASSLSWGRLSGANVLTF. The full variable domain, with the rest looked up from reference TRBV27 and TRBJ2-6, is EAQVTQNPRYLITVTGKKLTVTCSQNMNHEYMSWYRQDPGLGLRQIYYSMNVEVTDKGDVPEGYKVSRKEKRNFPLILESPSPNQTSLYFCASSLSWGRLSGANVLTFGAGSRLTVL.

V gene TRBV28 combines with J gene TRBJ2-2, with D hard to call. Per germline, CDR1 MDHEN and CDR2 SYDVKM. The CDR3 is made up of 15 amino acids. Trimming stripped 3 bases from V and 6 bases from J, with 14 bases between. For the CDR3, the DNA is TGTGCCAGCAGTTTCAGGCCTAGTCAACCCGGGGAGCTGTTTTTT. This codes for CASSFRPSQPGELFF.

V is TRBV7-9 and J is TRBJ2-1; unclear D gene. The CDR3 is 14 amino acids. The germline gives CDR1 SEHNR, CDR2 FQNEAQ (reference sequence). With 0 bases removed from V and 4 bases from J, the gap between germline ends came to 7 bases. In DNA, the CDR3 is TGTGCCAGCAGCTTAGCGCGTACTTACAATGAGCAGTTCTTC. It codes for CASSLARTYNEQFF.

The chain recombines TRBV28 with TRBJ2-3; the D gene is possibly TRBD2 (6 bases). The CDR3 has 15 amino acids. With 3 bases removed from V and 8 bases from J, the gap between germline ends came to 18 bases. From germline, CDR1 is MDHEN and CDR2 SYDVKM. CDR3 in amino acids: CASSFAFREHGTQYF. The CDR3 coding sequence is TGTGCCAGCAGTTTTGCATTTCGGGAGCACGGTACGCAGTATTTT.

This clonotype was detected a few times. The rearrangement joins TRBV12-3 or TRBV12-4 to TRBJ2-3; possibly TRBD2 for D (5 bases). The CDR3 covers 15 residues. Trimming took off 0 bases at V and 1 base at J, with 8 bases between the two ends. The CDR3 sequence: CASSLALSGTDTQYF. The DNA for the CDR3 is TGTGCCAGCAGTTTAGCGCTTAGCGGCACAGATACGCAGTATTTT.